This T cell receptor beta chain was identified during a study of CD8+ T cells in alopecia areata. Across the whole study: Tofacitinib ran 6 to 18 months, followed by 6 months off drug. Study-wide results and caveats: Lesional scalp, especially alopecia totalis/universalis, showed higher clonality than normal scalp.

V shed 10 bases and J shed 4 bases, with 19 bases lying between them. CDR1 is MNHEY and CDR2 is SMNVEV in the germline V gene (reference sequence). This CDR3 spans 14 amino acids. This clone was recorded once. Antigen: not known. Extracted RNA was reverse transcribed, and the resulting cDNA served as sequencing template. Generated by immunoSEQ multiplex PCR, the TCRdb table keeps only in-frame clones and is missing some. The table shows some 170,000 clones, with just under 60% occurring only once. This TCR came from a human donor with alopecia areata. The chain joins TRBV27 to TRBJ1-1; weak D call: TRBD1 (6 bases). The specimen comprised CD4+ T cells sorted from blood, sampled at week 0. The CDR3 region has the DNA TGTGCCACTAAGGGGGGGGGATGGGGCACTGAAGCTTTCTTT. The encoded protein is CATKGGGWGTEAFF.